These 17 T cell receptor beta chains originate from one sample sequenced in a study of beta chain features in type 1 diabetes. General observations from the study: In every one of the four CD4+ subsets, TCRB CDR3s were moderately but significantly shorter in Type 1 diabetes patients.

What was sequenced were expressed TCRB transcripts, since all of the isolated RNA had been reverse transcribed. The repertoire was sequenced with immunoSEQ multiplex PCR; TCRdb's copy has only in-frame clones and lacks some. Of 600,000 to 700,000 clones listed, around 12% are singletons. The antigens of these receptors remain unknown. The source material was naive CD4+ T cells from blood. The receptor set was obtained from a young man with type 1 diabetes.

A few counts support this clone. The chain links TRBV7-2 to TRBJ1-5; TRBD1 aligns across 9 bases. V was clipped by 5 bases and J by 7 bases; unmatched bases: 6. The CDR3 loop spans 14 amino acids. CDR1 and CDR2 (germline): SGHTA, FQGNSA. The CDR3 sequence is CASSRTGAEQPQHF. The CDR3 DNA is TGTGCCAGCAGCCGGACAGGGGCAGAACAGCCCCAGCATTTT.

This clone was detected a few times. V gene TRBV9 combines with J gene TRBJ1-1; no clear D. The CDR3 covers 14 residues. Trimming removed 4 bases from V and 2 bases from J, with 12 bases in between. Germline CDR1 reads SGDLS; CDR2 reads YYNGEE. The CDR3 bases are TGTGCCAGCAGCTACGGGAACGGTAACACTGAAGCTTTCTTT. Translated: CASSYGNGNTEAFF.

The V and J genes are TRBV7-2 and TRBJ2-2, with no clear D. V gave up 6 bases and J gave up 3 bases, with 14 bases separating them. CDR1 is SGHTA and CDR2 is FQGNSA in the germline V gene. The CDR3 has 15 residues. The CDR3 loop reads CASRQSGVDTGELFF. Here the CDR3 DNA reads TGTGCCAGCAGACAATCGGGCGTGGACACCGGGGAGCTGTTTTTT.

The genes are TRBV11-1 and TRBJ1-5; weak D call: TRBD1 (6 bases). Germline V gives CDR1 SGHAT, CDR2 FQDESV (reference sequence). The CDR3 totals 13 residues. V shed 5 bases and J shed 9 bases, with 14 bases lying between them. The CDR3 here is CASSLTGGGPQHF. In DNA, the CDR3 is TGTGCCAGCAGCCTGACAGGCGGTGGGCCCCAGCATTTT.

This clone was recorded a few times. The V call is TRBV5-6, the J call TRBJ1-2; D gene uncertain. The CDR3 consists of 11 residues. V lost 4 bases, J lost 4 bases, and 5 bases lay in between. Germline V gene data show CDR1 as SGHDT and CDR2 as YYEEEE. The DNA of the CDR3 is TGTGCCAGCAGCACCGGCTATGGCTACACCTTC. Translation: CASSTGYGYTF.

This sequence joins TRBV25-1 and TRBJ1-4, with 8 bases fitting TRBD1. J was trimmed by 3 bases and V by 2 bases; bases with no gene match: 8. The length of the CDR3 is 17 residues. CDR1 is MGHDK, CDR2 SYGVNS, per germline. The CDR3 DNA sequence: TGTGCCAGCAGTGAACCTCAGGGGGCGCGATCTAATGAAAAACTGTTTTTT. This sequence encodes CASSEPQGARSNEKLFF.

In this sample, this clone turned up a few times. The J gene is TRBJ1-6, the V gene TRBV7-3, with a weak D call TRBD1 (6 bases). The V and J ends lost 3 bases and 10 bases respectively, with 16 bases between them. Germline V lookup: CDR1 SGHTA, CDR2 FQGTGA. The CDR3 covers 15 residues. Written as DNA, the CDR3 is TGTGCCAGCAGCTTGCACAGGGACGGAGGCTCACCCCTCCACTTT. Translated: CASSLHRDGGSPLHF.

This clone has a handful of counts. The chain combines TRBV19 with TRBJ2-7, with 10 bases that match TRBD1. Trimming at V came to 5 bases and at J to 5 bases, leaving 6 bases not matched to a gene. Germline lookup yields CDR1 LNHDA and CDR2 SQIVND (reference sequence). The length of the CDR3 is 14 residues. Written as DNA, the CDR3 is TGTGCCAGTAGTTCGAGACAGGGGGCCAACGAGCAGTACTTC. Translation: CASSSRQGANEQYF.

The chain is built from TRBV30 and TRBJ2-7; 7 nucleotides agree with TRBD1. Germline lookup yields CDR1 GTSNPN and CDR2 SVGIG (reference sequence). Trimming at V came to 3 bases and at J to 4 bases, leaving 12 bases not matched to a gene. The CDR3 is 15 residues long. The CDR3 loop reads CAWRMVGGARYEQYF. The CDR3 DNA follows: TGTGCCTGGAGAATGGTAGGGGGCGCAAGGTACGAGCAGTACTTC.

The rearrangement links TRBV9 to TRBJ1-6; D unresolved. CDR1 is SGDLS, CDR2 YYNGEE, per germline. The CDR3 has 15 amino acids. Between the trimmed V and J ends, which lost 0 bases and 5 bases, there was a span of 9 bases. Here the CDR3 reads CASSVARQNNSPLHF. Written as DNA, the CDR3 is TGTGCCAGCAGCGTAGCGCGTCAGAATAATTCACCCCTCCACTTT.

This clone was recorded a few times. V gene TRBV11-1 combines with J gene TRBJ2-7; 8 bases map to TRBD1. This CDR3 region has 14 residues. The germline CDR1 and CDR2 sequences are SGHAT and FQDESV (reference sequence). Trimming cost V 1 base and J 4 bases; bases outside gene matches: 3. The CDR3 coding sequence is TGTGCCAGCAGCTTAGAGGACAGGGCTTACGAGCAGTACTTC. Encoded protein: CASSLEDRAYEQYF.

The chain is built from TRBV5-1 and TRBJ2-7; no reliable D call. This CDR3 is 12 amino acids long. Trimming took off 3 bases at V and 4 bases at J, with 8 bases between the two ends. The V gene's germline CDR1 is SGHRS and CDR2 YFSETQ. CDR3 protein: CASSSSDYEQYF. In nucleotides, the CDR3 is TGCGCCAGCAGCTCCAGTGATTACGAGCAGTACTTC.

The CDR3 sequence: CASSTRQGKGNEQFF. CDR3 nucleotides: TGTGCCAGCAGCACTCGACAGGGGAAGGGCAATGAGCAGTTCTTC. This rearrangement joins TRBV11-1 to TRBJ2-1, with 8 bases aligning to TRBD1. V lost 5 bases, J lost 6 bases, and 9 bases stayed unmatched. There are 15 residues in the CDR3. CDR1 SGHAT and CDR2 FQDESV come from the germline V gene (reference sequence).

This clone was detected a few times. V is TRBV4-2 and J is TRBJ2-6; D is uncertain. The V end lost 4 bases, the J end lost 2 bases, and 12 bases lay between the germline ends. Germline V CDR1 and CDR2: LGHNA, YNFKEQ. This CDR3 is 16 amino acids long. The CDR3 DNA is TGTGCCAGCAGCCCCGAGGTGGGGACTGGGGCCAACGTCCTGACTTTC. Translating gives CASSPEVGTGANVLTF.

The table lists this clone with a few counts. J is TRBJ1-2 and V is TRBV4-3; D gene unclear. Germline loops: CDR1 LGHNA, CDR2 YSLEER. The length of the CDR3 is 16 residues. Trimming removed 1 base from V and 3 bases from J, with 15 bases in between. The CDR3 DNA follows: TGCGCCAGCAGCCAAGCCGTTGCCGGTATTTACTATGGCTACACCTTC. It specifies CASSQAVAGIYYGYTF.

This clone was counted between two and nine times. V usage is TRBV5-1 and J usage is TRBJ2-2, with D possibly matching TRBD2 (6 bases). This CDR3 spans 16 amino acids. Germline CDR1 and CDR2: SGHRS and YFSETQ. Between the trimmed V and J ends, which lost 2 bases and 0 bases, there was a span of 11 bases. CDR3 sequence (DNA): TGCGCCAGCAGCTTAGGGAGGACGGCGAACACCGGGGAGCTGTTTTTT. Its translation: CASSLGRTANTGELFF.

The chain combines TRBV19 with TRBJ2-7; 10 bases match TRBD1. Germline V gene lookup returns CDR1 LNHDA and CDR2 SQIVND (reference sequence). J gave up 5 bases and V 5 bases, and 6 bases lay outside the gene matches. This CDR3 comprises 14 residues. In DNA form, the CDR3 reads TGTGCCAGTAGTTTACGACAGGGGGCGGACGAGCAGTACTTC. Protein sequence: CASSLRQGADEQYF.